These 24 T cell receptor beta chains originate from one sample sequenced in a study of human T cells and chemical hapten exposure. Described time point: patch test 1, 2 weeks after DPC sensitization. Treatment indicated: therapeutic diphenylcyclopropenone sensitization with weekly scalp DPC. TCRdb passed the RACE reads through MiXCR, listing each CDR3 protein once. The sample carries roughly 180,000 distinct CDR3 sequences, 20% to 25% recorded once. The sequences come from whole blood, collected in connection with sensitization to the hapten diphenylcyclopropenone (DPC). The source is a woman aged 50 to 60 with alopecia areata. Some clones in this sample may be carry-over from other donors' samples.

This chain joins TRBV12-3 or TRBV12-4 and TRBJ1-3; D gene uncertain. Trimming stripped 3 bases from V and 0 bases from J, with 9 bases between. This CDR3 has 15 amino acids. The CDR3 coding sequence is TGTGCCAGCAGTTTGAGGGTTTCCTCTGGAAACACCATATATTTT. It translates to CASSLRVSSGNTIYF.

V and J are TRBV5-8 and TRBJ1-2, with no clear D. The CDR3 spans 12 residues. Germline V gene lookup returns CDR1 SGHTS and CDR2 YDEGEE. V was clipped by 1 base and J by 4 bases, with 5 bases between them. This CDR3 reads CASSLNVYGYTF. Here the CDR3 DNA reads TGTGCCAGCAGCTTGAACGTCTATGGCTACACCTTC.

The V gene is TRBV2, the J gene TRBJ1-5, with a tentative D call TRBD1 (5 bases). This CDR3 spans 15 amino acids. V shed 1 base and J shed 5 bases, with 12 bases lying between them. CDR1 SNHLY and CDR2 FYNNEI come from the germline V gene. The CDR3 is CASSEVGRGYQPQHF. The CDR3 DNA is TGTGCCAGCAGTGAAGTGGGTAGGGGATATCAGCCCCAGCATTTT.

The rearrangement links TRBV18 to TRBJ2-3; unclear D gene. The germline V gene encodes CDR1 KGHSH and CDR2 LQKENI. The V end was cut by 3 bases, the J end by 2 bases, with 15 bases between. The CDR3 has 16 residues. CDR3 sequence reads: CASSPGSHYNTDTQYF. CDR3 bases: TGTGCCAGCTCACCCGGATCTCACTATAACACAGATACGCAGTATTTT. Full variable domain (remainder filled in from reference TRBV18 and TRBJ2-3): NAGVMQNPRHLVRRRGQEARLRCSPMKGHSHVYWYRQLPEEGLKFMVYLQKENIIDESGMPKERFSAEFPKEGPSILRIQQVVRGDSAAYFCASSPGSHYNTDTQYFGPGTRLTVL.

This clonotype was picked up a small number of times. The rearrangement uses TRBV11-2 and TRBJ2-3; 10 nucleotides line up with TRBD2. V trimming: 5 bases; J trimming: 1 base; junction bases outside the gene matches: 12. The CDR3 extends over 18 amino acids. The germline gives CDR1 SGHAT, CDR2 FQNNGV. The CDR3 protein is CASSQRPGLATRTDTQYF. CDR3 sequence (DNA): TGTGCCAGCAGCCAAAGACCGGGACTAGCGACCCGCACAGATACGCAGTATTTT.

This clonotype was seen a few times. J is TRBJ2-3 and V is TRBV11-3; 9 bases match TRBD2. V trimming: 3 bases; J trimming: 3 bases; junction bases outside the gene matches: 4. The CDR3 consists of 15 residues. Germline CDR1 reads SGHNT; CDR2 reads YENEEA. The CDR3 reads CASSFRTSVTDTQYF. The CDR3 region has the DNA TGTGCCAGCAGCTTCCGGACTAGCGTAACAGATACGCAGTATTTT.

This clonotype has a single count. J is TRBJ1-6 and V is TRBV5-1, with TRBD1 as a possible D gene (5 bases). The V end was cut by 4 bases, the J end by 8 bases, with 19 bases between. The germline V gene encodes CDR1 SGHRS and CDR2 YFSETQ. The CDR3 runs to 16 residues. CDR3 DNA: TGCGCCAGCAGCCGGCGAGGGGATGGAAATCATTCACCCCTCCACTTT. It codes for CASSRRGDGNHSPLHF.

This clonotype was found many times. The chain recombines TRBV20-1 with TRBJ1-2, with 9 nucleotides matching TRBD1. Trimming removed 1 base from V and 9 bases from J; junction bases left unmatched: 9. In germline, CDR1 is DFQATT, CDR2 SNEGSKA (reference sequence). The CDR3 has 14 amino acids. CDR3 DNA sequence: TGCAGTGCTAGAGGCACAGGGGGCCGGGAAAGCTACACCTTC. This encodes CSARGTGGRESYTF.

This chain connects TRBV5-1 to TRBJ1-1; perhaps TRBD1 as D (6 bases). CDR3 length: 17 amino acids. Trimming shortened V by 3 bases and J by 1 base, and 19 bases separated the two germline ends. Looked up from germline, CDR1 is SGHRS and CDR2 is YFSETQ. CDR3 DNA sequence: TGCGCCAGCAGCTCCCTCCCAGGAGGACAGCCGAACACTGAAGCTTTCTTT. Its translation: CASSSLPGGQPNTEAFF. Drawing the rest from reference TRBV5-1 and TRBJ1-1, the complete variable domain is KAGVTQTPRYLIKTRGQQVTLSCSPISGHRSVSWYQQTPGQGLQFLFEYFSETQRNKGNFPGRFSGRQFSNSRSEMNVSTLELGDSALYLCASSSLPGGQPNTEAFFGQGTRLTVV.

This clonotype was seen only a few times. The gene calls are TRBV5-1 and TRBJ2-3, with D hard to call. Germline V gene data show CDR1 as SGHRS and CDR2 as YFSETQ. CDR3 length equals 14 residues. V was pared by 2 bases and J by 2 bases, with 9 bases between. Written as DNA, the CDR3 is TGCGCCAGCAGCTTAGAGAGCACCACAGATACGCAGTATTTT. Translation: CASSLESTTDTQYF.

Points on this clonotype: A much larger clone sits a single nucleotide away, making a read error possible. The chain recombines TRBV10-3 with TRBJ1-1; TRBD1 is a possible D gene (6 bases). The CDR3 contains 13 residues. Germline V gene sequence: CDR1 ENHRY, CDR2 SYGVKD. The CDR3 sequence is CVITGKFDTEAFF. The CDR3 region has the DNA TGTGTCATCACAGGGAAATTCGACACTGAAGCTTTCTTT.

V usage is TRBV4-2 and J usage is TRBJ2-1; D possibly corresponds to TRBD2 (6 bases). Between the trimmed V and J ends, which lost 2 bases and 0 bases, there was a span of 14 bases. This CDR3 region has 17 residues. Germline V gene lookup returns CDR1 LGHNA and CDR2 YNFKEQ. Here the CDR3 DNA reads TGTGCCAGCAGCCAACCCCTAGCGCCCAGCTCCTACAATGAGCAGTTCTTC. This gives the protein CASSQPLAPSSYNEQFF.

This clonotype was counted between two and nine times. The genes are TRBV29-1 and TRBJ2-7; possible D gene TRBD2, 6 bases. The CDR3 consists of 13 residues. Germline-derived CDR1 and CDR2 are SQVTM and ANQGSEA. Trimming took 6 bases from V and 7 from J, leaving 19 bases between them. In nucleotides, the CDR3 is TGCAGCGTCGGGGAGACTAGTCCTATGGAGCAGTACTTC. It translates to CSVGETSPMEQYF.

This clonotype turned up a few times. In nucleotides, the CDR3 is TGTGCCATCAGTGAAGCCACGACTAGGAACAATGAGCAGTTCTTC. Protein: CAISEATTRNNEQFF. The chain recombines TRBV10-3 with TRBJ2-1; D might be TRBD2 (6 bases). V shed 3 bases and J shed 5 bases, with 14 bases lying between them. Per germline, CDR1 ENHRY and CDR2 SYGVKD. The CDR3 contains 15 residues.

This clonotype was found a few times. The chain recombines TRBV6-2 or TRBV6-3 with TRBJ2-1; 8 bases fit TRBD2. CDR1 is MNHEY and CDR2 is SVGEGT in the germline V gene. The CDR3 is 15 amino acids. The V gene end was trimmed by 5 bases and the J gene end by 1 base; junction bases not matched to a gene: 4. Written as DNA, the CDR3 is TGTGCCAGCAGTCTGTTAGCGGGATCCTACAATGAGCAGTTCTTC. This encodes CASSLLAGSYNEQFF.

The chain has TRBV10-2 and TRBJ2-3, with 12 bases that match TRBD2. CDR1 is WSHSY, CDR2 SAAADI, per germline. There are 15 residues in the CDR3. V dropped 6 bases and J dropped 5; count of bases not matched to a gene: 6. The CDR3 protein is CASSRLAGAKDTQYF. Written as DNA, the CDR3 is TGCGCCAGCAGCCGACTAGCGGGAGCGAAAGATACGCAGTATTTT.

The V and J genes are TRBV9 and TRBJ2-5, with 7 bases lining up with TRBD2. V lost 3 bases, J lost 2 bases, and 1 base stayed unmatched. The CDR3 has 13 amino acids. Germline CDR1 reads SGDLS; CDR2 reads YYNGEE. The CDR3 protein is CASSGAGQETQYF. In nucleotides, the CDR3 is TGTGCCAGCAGCGGAGCGGGGCAAGAGACCCAGTACTTC.

This sequence joins TRBV27 and TRBJ2-3; D unresolved. V was clipped by 1 base and J by 4 bases, with 18 bases between them. CDR1 MNHEY and CDR2 SMNVEV come from the germline V gene (reference sequence). There are 17 residues in the CDR3. CDR3 bases: TGTGCCAGCAGTTTATACTCCGTGAGTGAGATCGCAGATACGCAGTATTTT. It yields the protein CASSLYSVSEIADTQYF.

V usage is TRBV10-2 and J usage is TRBJ2-2; TRBD2 matches at 9 bases. This CDR3 region has 16 residues. The junction had 11 bases not matched to a gene; V was cut back by 7 bases and J by 5 bases. Germline V gene data show CDR1 as WSHSY and CDR2 as SAAADI. The CDR3 DNA reads as TGCGCCAGCACCTTGGGCGCGGGAGGGTATACCGGGGAGCTGTTTTTT. Translated: CASTLGAGGYTGELFF.

The chain carries TRBV21-1 and TRBJ1-5; no DNA check was done on the table's D call, TRBD1. TRBV21-1 is a pseudogene locus. The CDR3 sequence is 17 residues long. In DNA, the CDR3 is TGTGCCAGCAGCAAAGATAAAGGAGCCCCGAGGAGTCAGCCCCAGCATTTT. It codes for CASSKDKGAPRSQPQHF.

There are a few counts of this clonotype. The junction differs from germline at one of its ends, possibly a read error. The rearrangement links TRBV29-1 to TRBJ2-1; D possibly uses TRBD1 or TRBD2 (5 bases each). The length of the CDR3 is 10 residues. Germline V CDR1 and CDR2: SQVTM, ANQGSEA. The CDR3 loop is CGGTYNEQFF. CDR3 in DNA: TGTGGGGGTACCTACAATGAGCAGTTCTTC.

In this sample, this clonotype turned up a few times. The rearrangement uses TRBV4-2 and TRBJ2-2; no firm D call. V dropped 0 bases and J dropped 6 bases, with 11 bases sitting between them. CDR3 length: 15 residues. Germline CDR1 and CDR2: LGHNA and YNFKEQ. The CDR3 nucleotides are TGTGCCAGCAGCCAAGAAGCTAAAGTGGCCGGGGAGCTGTTTTTT. It specifies CASSQEAKVAGELFF.

The chain links TRBV7-6 to TRBJ2-3; 7 bases are a match to TRBD2. The germline V gene has CDR1 SGHVS and CDR2 FNYEAQ. The V gene end was trimmed by 0 bases and the J gene end by 4 bases; junction bases not matched to a gene: 4. The CDR3 runs to 15 residues. The CDR3: CASSLAGGSPDTQYF. The CDR3 region has the DNA TGTGCCAGCAGCTTAGCGGGCGGGAGCCCAGATACGCAGTATTTT. Supplemented by reference TRBV7-6 and TRBJ2-3, the full variable domain reads GAGVSQSPRYKVTKRGQDVALRCDPISGHVSLYWYRQALGQGPEFLTYFNYEAQQDKSGLPNDRFSAERPEGSISTLTIQRTEQRDSAMYRCASSLAGGSPDTQYFGPGTRLTVL.

This clonotype was seen many times. The rearrangement joins TRBV7-2 to TRBJ2-5, with D uncertain. CDR3 length equals 14 residues. The germline CDR1 and CDR2 sequences are SGHTA and FQGNSA. The V end was cut by 1 base, the J end by 5 bases, with 11 bases between. The CDR3 loop is CASSLGSGKETQYF. In nucleotides, the CDR3 is TGTGCCAGCAGCTTAGGGTCTGGGAAGGAGACCCAGTACTTC.